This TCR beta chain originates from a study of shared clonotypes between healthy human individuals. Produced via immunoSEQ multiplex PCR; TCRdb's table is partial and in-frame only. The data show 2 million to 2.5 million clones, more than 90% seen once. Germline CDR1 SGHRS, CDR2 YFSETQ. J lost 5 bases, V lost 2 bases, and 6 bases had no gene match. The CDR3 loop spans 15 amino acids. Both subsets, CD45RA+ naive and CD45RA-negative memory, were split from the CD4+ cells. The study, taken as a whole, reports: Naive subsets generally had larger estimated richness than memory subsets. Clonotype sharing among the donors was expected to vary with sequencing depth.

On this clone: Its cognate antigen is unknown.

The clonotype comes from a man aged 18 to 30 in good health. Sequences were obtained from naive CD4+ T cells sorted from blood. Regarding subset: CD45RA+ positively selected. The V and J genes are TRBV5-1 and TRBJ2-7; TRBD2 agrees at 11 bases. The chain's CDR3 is CASSFLSGGDNEQYF. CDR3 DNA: TGCGCCAGCAGCTTCCTTAGCGGGGGGGACAACGAGCAGTACTTC.